The clone carrying this T cell receptor (beta chain) was recorded many times. The antigen is unknown. V gave up 2 bases and J gave up 5 bases; unmatched junction bases: 6. CDR1 and CDR2 from the germline V gene are SGHAT and FQNNGV. The CDR3 has 16 amino acids. This specimen comes from a study of T cells in Graves' hyperthyroidism and ophthalmopathy. The patients, who ranged from 18 to 65 in age, presented with newly diagnosed hyperthyroidism lasting under 2 months. Uncontrolled infection, other autoimmune disease, pregnancy or lactation led to exclusion. General study findings and limits: Blood shared most expanded thyroid clonotypes above 0.001. Stable hyperthyroidism was told apart from ophthalmopathy by a model built on 13 V-J features.

Researchers amplified the TCR beta CDR3 regions from RNA transcripts. The TCR CDR3 was amplified in a first-round RT-PCR using the HTBI primer set. MiXCR, applied by TCRdb to the multiplex PCR reads, yields one record per CDR3 protein. Altogether 100,000 to 130,000 distinct CDR3 sequences are present, about 15% being singletons, with the ten largest covering around 44%. This chain uses TRBV11-2 with TRBJ2-1, with 10 bases aligning to TRBD2. The source is a woman between 45 and 60 years old with Graves' hyperthyroidism. Specimen: blood. In DNA form, the CDR3 reads TGTGCCAGCAGCTTACTAGCGGGAGCGGTCGACAATGAGCAGTTCTTC. Translated: CASSLLAGAVDNEQFF.